Listed here are 6 T cell receptor beta chains from one sample, sequenced in a study of T-cell memory formation after mild COVID-19. MiXCR was run by TCRdb on the 5' RACE reads, yielding one entry per CDR3 protein. In the table there are 240,000 or so distinct CDR3 sequences, approximately 10% of which are singletons. The sample consisted of PBMCs or a T cell subset sorted from them (not recorded which). These receptors were obtained from a man aged 18 to 35 who had mild COVID-19 (a few samples of this study predate the infection). Cell type and time point are not known.

In this sample, this clonotype turned up a few times. The chain has TRBV18 and TRBJ1-3; D is undetermined. The CDR3 consists of 15 residues. Looked up from germline, CDR1 is KGHSH and CDR2 is LQKENI. V was cut by 2 bases and J by 2 bases, with 10 bases left in between. This CDR3 is CASSPSGPTGNTIYF. CDR3 nucleotide sequence: TGTGCCAGCTCACCAAGCGGGCCCACTGGAAACACCATATATTTT. The whole variable domain, filled in from reference TRBV18 and TRBJ1-3, reads NAGVMQNPRHLVRRRGQEARLRCSPMKGHSHVYWYRQLPEEGLKFMVYLQKENIIDESGMPKERFSAEFPKEGPSILRIQQVVRGDSAAYFCASSPSGPTGNTIYFGEGSWLTVV.

The chain links TRBV20-1 to TRBJ1-1; no reliable D call. This CDR3 is 12 amino acids long. From germline, CDR1 is DFQATT and CDR2 SNEGSKA (reference sequence). Trimming cost V 1 base and J 5 bases, with 8 bases left between them. The CDR3, as DNA: TGCAGTGCTAGAGTACGAGGAACTGAAGCTTTCTTT. As protein: CSARVRGTEAFF.

This clonotype was detected a few times. V usage is TRBV4-3 and J usage is TRBJ2-3; 9 nucleotides line up with TRBD2. CDR3 size: 20 residues. After removal of 2 bases from V and 1 base from J, the junction contained 16 bases not matched to a gene. Germline V gene data show CDR1 as LGHNA and CDR2 as YSLEER. The CDR3 region is CASSQRRLGFSGGRTDTQYF. The CDR3 coding sequence is TGCGCCAGCAGCCAACGACGTCTGGGATTTAGCGGGGGCCGCACAGATACGCAGTATTTT.

The chain couples TRBV12-3 or TRBV12-4 to TRBJ1-5; 8 bases map to TRBD1. There are 14 residues in the CDR3. The ends lost 2 bases at V and 4 bases at J; junction bases unmatched: 1. CDR3 residues: CASSLRTGNQPQHF. In DNA form, the CDR3 reads TGTGCCAGCAGTTTAAGGACAGGGAATCAGCCCCAGCATTTT.

This clonotype was seen only a few times. The chain carries TRBV20-1 and TRBJ2-1; 7 bases map to TRBD2. The CDR3 contains 14 residues. The germline V gene has CDR1 DFQATT and CDR2 SNEGSKA (reference sequence). The V and J ends lost 3 bases and 0 bases, in that order; junction bases with no gene match: 2. CDR3 region: CSARSGDSYNEQFF. In DNA, the CDR3 is TGCAGTGCTAGGAGCGGGGACTCCTACAATGAGCAGTTCTTC.

The gene calls are TRBV15 and TRBJ2-7; the match to TRBD1 covers 9 bases. Looked up from germline, CDR1 is LNHNV and CDR2 is YYDKDF (reference sequence). V shed 1 base and J 2 bases; nucleotides not matched to a gene: 0. The CDR3 length is 14 residues. Here the CDR3 reads CATSRGDRAYEQYF. CDR3 in DNA: TGTGCCACCAGCAGAGGGGACAGGGCCTACGAGCAGTACTTC.